The source of this T cell receptor beta chain is a study of spatial heterogeneity in lung cancer. Whole-study findings and limits: One measure, the expanded intratumoral alpha and beta TCR count, tracked tumor mutation counts.

A unique molecular identifier was attached to every TCR cDNA molecule. TCRdb independently ran MiXCR on the 5' RACE reads; one entry per CDR3 protein. The sample includes about 8,400 distinct CDR3 sequences, 8% to 10% of them seen just once. Time point denoted: sample taken at primary tumor resection. Extraction of whole RNA from tumor, nontumor lung or frozen PBMC preceded unsorted sequencing. This clonotype was seen a few times. Its specificity is not known. Being off target in a library aimed at alpha chains, this beta chain has a size of little meaning. The V end was cut by 3 bases, the J end by 0 bases, with 3 bases between. The V gene's germline CDR1 is SNHLY and CDR2 FYNNEI. CDR3 length: 13 residues.

The sequence was collected from a male donor with early-stage non-small cell lung cancer. V is TRBV2 and J is TRBJ2-4, with D uncertain. The source material was lung tumor tissue, sampled at surgery. As DNA, the CDR3 is TGTGCCAGCAGTGATAGAGCCAAAAACATTCAGTACTTC. Its translation is CASSDRAKNIQYF.